The 5 T cell receptor beta chains below were found in one sample sequenced in a study of blood T cell repertoires in COVID-19. Some clones are missing from TCRdb's copy, which holds only in-frame ones; the method was immunoSEQ multiplex PCR. In the table there are some 48,000 clones, about 81% of which are singletons. The source material was peripheral blood. The receptors were sampled from a human donor in a cohort sampled during active COVID-19.

The chain carries TRBV5-8 and TRBJ2-1; 10 positions agree with TRBD2. CDR3 length: 17 amino acids. J lost 2 bases, V lost 0 bases, and 5 bases had no gene match. The V gene's germline CDR1 is SGHTS and CDR2 YDEGEE. This CDR3 reads CASSLGYSGGPYNEQFF. As DNA, the CDR3 is TGTGCCAGCAGCTTGGGCTATAGCGGGGGGCCCTACAATGAGCAGTTCTTC.

DNA of the CDR3: TGTGCCAGTAGTCGGGGGGCTAGGAACACTGAAGCTTTCTTT. It translates to CASSRGARNTEAFF. The genes are TRBV19 and TRBJ1-1; D is possibly TRBD1 (6 bases). V lost 5 bases, J lost 1 base, and 11 bases lay in between. Per the germline V gene, CDR1 is LNHDA and CDR2 is SQIVND (reference sequence). This CDR3 comprises 14 residues. The full variable domain, completed using reference TRBV19 and TRBJ1-1, is DGGITQSPKYLFRKEGQNVTLSCEQNLNHDAMYWYRQDPGQGLRLIYYSQIVNDFQKGDIAEGYSVSREKKESFPLTVTSAQKNPTAFYLCASSRGARNTEAFFGQGTRLTVV.

The chain recombines TRBV10-3 with TRBJ1-5; 11 bases agree with TRBD1. Germline loops: CDR1 ENHRY, CDR2 SYGVKD. This CDR3 region has 15 residues. The V gene end was trimmed by 2 bases and the J gene end by 6 bases; junction bases not matched to a gene: 3. CDR3 sequence reads: CAISEGQGAGQPQHF. The CDR3 coding sequence is TGTGCCATCAGTGAGGGACAGGGGGCTGGTCAGCCCCAGCATTTT.

J is TRBJ1-4 and V is TRBV12-3 or TRBV12-4; D is ambiguous. The CDR3 loop spans 12 amino acids. V gave up 5 bases and J gave up 12 bases, with 13 bases separating them. The CDR3 sequence: CASSPQTEELFF. CDR3 sequence (DNA): TGTGCCAGCAGTCCCCAGACCGAGGAACTGTTTTTT.

This clone was observed once. V gene TRBV2 combines with J gene TRBJ2-7; 8 nucleotides match TRBD1. The J segment lost 0 bases and the V segment lost 8 bases, leaving 3 bases of the junction unmatched. Germline V lookup: CDR1 SNHLY, CDR2 FYNNEI. CDR3 length: 13 amino acids. The CDR3 region has the DNA TGTGCCAGCGGCAGGGGGCTCTCCTACGAGCAGTACGTC. It is translated as CASGRGLSYEQYV.